This T cell receptor beta chain emerged from a study of early stage breast cancer tumors. Study in general: ER+/PR+/HER2- status applied to about 70% of the 16 invasive breast tumors. Samples were sequenced at roughly 10-fold average coverage. Findings of the study overall: Comparing each tissue with blood distinguished tumor from normal in most of the 16 patients. Compared with adjacent normal breast tissue, tumors showed 2 to 3-fold greater T cell density and higher clonality.

V gave up 10 bases and J gave up 11 bases; unmatched junction bases: 17. This CDR3 is built from 13 residues. Looked up from germline, CDR1 is MNHNS and CDR2 is SASEGT. Assay used: immunoSEQ multiplex PCR; TCRdb lists only in-frame clones, some missing. Among 30,000 or so clones listed, 72% were seen once. With regard to this clone: The antigen is unknown.

The chain couples TRBV6-1 to TRBJ2-7; 7 bases are a match to TRBD2. This receptor was obtained from a person aged 45 to 60 with breast cancer. The sample consisted of blood. CDR3 residues: CANSKEASGEKYF. DNA of the CDR3: TGTGCCAACTCAAAGGAGGCTAGCGGTGAGAAGTACTTC.